The 8 T cell receptor beta chains given below trace back to one sample, sequenced in a study of molecular identifiers for immune sequencing clone quantification (dated 2018 in TCRdb). Library construction relied on PCR. TCRdb lists the instrument as NextSeq 500. TCRdb reprocessing: public reads trimmed at Q25 with fastp, clones called with MiXCR, in-frame beta chains kept. Records with the same CDR3 protein are collapsed into one entry carrying the most frequent genes and DNA. The sample table records 400,000 to 600,000 distinct CDR3 sequences; around 25% of these occur just once. The ten largest clones take up around 0.8% of the sample. Sequencing input: naive CD8+ T cells from blood, with Jurkat cell RNA spiked in. Sample cell subset or site, as interpreted from the label and publication: FACS-sorted CD8+CD4-CCR7+CD45RA+ naive T cells. The receptor set was obtained from a human donor in good health. Some libraries in this study had Jurkat cell RNA spiked in.

Regarding this clonotype: This may stem from a read error, because a much larger clone lies one nucleotide away. The chain couples TRBV7-2 to TRBJ2-7; D may be TRBD2 (5 bases). The CDR3 spans 14 residues. Germline V lookup: CDR1 SGHTA, CDR2 FQGNSA. Trimming left V 5 bases short and J 1 base short, with 12 bases between. This CDR3 is CASSRAPGSYEQYF. DNA of the CDR3: TGTGCCAGCAGCAGGGCCCCGGGGTCCTACGAGCAGTACTTC.

As concerns this clonotype: Being one base from a much bigger clone, this may be a read error. This chain connects TRBV20-1 to TRBJ2-3, with D tentatively TRBD1 or TRBD2 (5 bases each). Germline V gives CDR1 DFQATT, CDR2 SNEGSKA (reference sequence). The V end was cut by 3 bases, the J end by 5 bases, with 21 bases between. The CDR3 sequence is 16 residues long. CDR3 in DNA: TGCAGTGCTAGGGGACCAGCGGAAGACTGGGAAGATACGCAGTATTTT. Residues: CSARGPAEDWEDTQYF.

In the case of this clonotype: The junction shows a germline mismatch at one end, possibly a read error. This chain links TRBV4-1 with TRBJ1-1; D gene ambiguous. The length of the CDR3 is 15 residues. The germline gives CDR1 MGHRA, CDR2 YSYEKL. CDR3 amino acids: CASSQDWWGNTEAFF. The CDR3 nucleotides read TGCGCCAGTAGCCAAGATTGGTGGGGGAACACTGAAGCTTTCTTT.

The rearrangement joins TRBV5-1 to TRBJ1-1, with D perhaps matching TRBD1 (6 bases). V lost 0 bases to trimming and J lost 0 bases, with 15 bases between them. Looked up from germline, CDR1 is SGHRS and CDR2 is YFSETQ. This CDR3 is built from 17 residues. In DNA, the CDR3 is TGCGCCAGCAGCTTGGCCGGGGGAGGGGGAATGAACACTGAAGCTTTCTTT. Encoded protein: CASSLAGGGGMNTEAFF.

In its sample, this clonotype was seen a few times. V gene TRBV11-2 combines with J gene TRBJ1-1, with D unresolved. The CDR3 is 13 amino acids. Germline lookup yields CDR1 SGHAT and CDR2 FQNNGV. The V end lost 3 bases, the J end lost 1 base, and 6 bases lay between the germline ends. CDR3 nucleotide sequence: TGTGCCAGCAGCTTCAAGGGGAACACTGAAGCTTTCTTT. This codes for CASSFKGNTEAFF.

This clonotype came up a few times. This rearrangement joins TRBV6-6 to TRBJ2-2; weak D call: TRBD1 (5 bases). Trimming removed 0 bases from V and 5 bases from J, with 13 bases in between. The CDR3 has 16 residues. The germline gives CDR1 MNHNY, CDR2 SVGAGI (reference sequence). As DNA, the CDR3 is TGTGCCAGCAGTTACTCGATTACAGGTCCGACCGGGGAGCTGTTTTTT. Encoded protein: CASSYSITGPTGELFF.

This clonotype was seen a handful of times. This chain connects TRBV2 to TRBJ2-7, with D unclear. CDR1 SNHLY and CDR2 FYNNEI come from the germline V gene. The CDR3 has 13 residues. Trimming shortened V by 3 bases and J by 0 bases, and 6 bases separated the two germline ends. CDR3 loop: CASSDGISYEQYF. DNA of the CDR3: TGTGCCAGCAGTGACGGCATCTCCTACGAGCAGTACTTC.

This clonotype was counted at least ten times. V gene TRBV4-3 combines with J gene TRBJ2-3; 13 bases agree with TRBD2. CDR3 length: 15 amino acids. Germline V gene sequence: CDR1 LGHNA, CDR2 YSLEER. After removal of 4 bases from V and 5 bases from J, the junction contained 3 bases not matched to a gene. CDR3 residues: CASSPGTSGIDTQYF. Written as DNA, the CDR3 is TGCGCCAGCAGCCCAGGGACTAGCGGGATAGATACGCAGTATTTT.